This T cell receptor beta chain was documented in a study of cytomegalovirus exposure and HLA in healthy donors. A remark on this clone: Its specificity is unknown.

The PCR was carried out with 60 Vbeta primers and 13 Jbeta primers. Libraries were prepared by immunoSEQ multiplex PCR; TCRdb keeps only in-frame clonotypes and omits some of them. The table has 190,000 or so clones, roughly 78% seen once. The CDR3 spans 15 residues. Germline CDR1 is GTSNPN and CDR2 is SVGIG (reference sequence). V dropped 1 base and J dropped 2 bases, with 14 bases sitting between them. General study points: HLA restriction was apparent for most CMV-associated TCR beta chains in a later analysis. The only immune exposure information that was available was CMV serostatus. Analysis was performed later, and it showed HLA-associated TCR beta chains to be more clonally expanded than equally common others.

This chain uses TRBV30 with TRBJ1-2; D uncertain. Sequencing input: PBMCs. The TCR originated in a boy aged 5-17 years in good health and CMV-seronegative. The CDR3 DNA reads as TGTGCCTGGAGTGCCCCTCGGTCCGGGAACTATGGCTACACCTTC. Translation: CAWSAPRSGNYGYTF.